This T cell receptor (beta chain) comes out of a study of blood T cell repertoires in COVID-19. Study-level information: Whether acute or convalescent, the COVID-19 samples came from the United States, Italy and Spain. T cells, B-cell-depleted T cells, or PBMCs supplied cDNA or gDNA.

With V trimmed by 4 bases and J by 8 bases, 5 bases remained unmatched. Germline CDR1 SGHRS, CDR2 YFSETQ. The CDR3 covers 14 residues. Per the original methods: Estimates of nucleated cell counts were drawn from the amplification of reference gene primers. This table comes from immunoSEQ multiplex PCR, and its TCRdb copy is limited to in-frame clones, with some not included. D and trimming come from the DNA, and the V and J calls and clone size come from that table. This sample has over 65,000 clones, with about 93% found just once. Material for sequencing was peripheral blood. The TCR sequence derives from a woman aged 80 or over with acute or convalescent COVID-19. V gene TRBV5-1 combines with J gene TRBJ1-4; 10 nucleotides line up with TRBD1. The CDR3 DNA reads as TGCGCCAGCAGCATGGGACAGGGGAAAGAAAAACTGTTTTTT. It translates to CASSMGQGKEKLFF.